One and the same sample provided the 8 T cell receptor beta chains below, sequenced in a study of Ad26.COV2.S vaccination and SARS-CoV-2 variants. The treatment denotes: around 19 received Ad26.COV2.S at low or high dose, single or two shots; several received placebo; per-sample allocation not given. Samples came from day 63 after the first vaccine or placebo injection. TCRdb's table, derived via immunoSEQ multiplex PCR, lists solely in-frame clones and lacks some. The sample carries hundreds of thousands of clones, roughly 84% recorded once. Sequenced here: peripheral blood, sampled in a trial of Ad26.COV2.S vaccine versus placebo. These receptors came from a person between 18 and 59 years old who received the Ad26.COV2.S COVID-19 vaccine or a placebo.

The rearrangement joins TRBV11-2 to TRBJ2-7, with D perhaps assigned TRBD1 or TRBD2 (6 bases each). Germline V lookup: CDR1 SGHAT, CDR2 FQNNGV. This CDR3 spans 17 amino acids. V was shortened by 0 bases and J by 2 bases, with 17 bases between the two germline ends. CDR3 coding DNA: TGTGCCAGCAGCTTAGAAGAGGGGGGAGACACCGCCTACGAGCAGTACTTC. This codes for CASSLEEGGDTAYEQYF.

V and J are TRBV12-3 or TRBV12-4 and TRBJ1-1; D remains ambiguous. CDR3 length: 12 residues. Deletions cut 6 bases from V and 5 bases from J, with 10 bases between. The CDR3 DNA reads TGTGCCAGCAGGCCCGGAGGAACTGAAGCTTTCTTT. This translates into CASRPGGTEAFF.

The CDR3 DNA is TGTGCCAGCAGGGGTACAGGGCGGGGTGGCTACACCTTC. Its translation: CASRGTGRGGYTF. This sequence joins TRBV12-3 or TRBV12-4 and TRBJ1-2; weak D call: TRBD1 (6 bases). This CDR3 has 13 amino acids. Trimming cost V 6 bases and J 7 bases, with 15 bases left between them.

The chain combines TRBV5-1 with TRBJ2-3; 10 bases are shared with TRBD2. V dropped 0 bases and J dropped 4; count of bases not matched to a gene: 8. The germline gives CDR1 SGHRS, CDR2 YFSETQ. The CDR3 is 17 residues long. The CDR3 sequence is CASSLAGLAGEADTQYF. The CDR3 nucleotides read TGCGCCAGCAGCTTGGCCGGGCTAGCGGGAGAGGCAGATACGCAGTATTTT. The full variable domain, with the rest looked up from reference TRBV5-1 and TRBJ2-3, is KAGVTQTPRYLIKTRGQQVTLSCSPISGHRSVSWYQQTPGQGLQFLFEYFSETQRNKGNFPGRFSGRQFSNSRSEMNVSTLELGDSALYLCASSLAGLAGEADTQYFGPGTRLTVL.

The V and J genes are TRBV9 and TRBJ1-2, with TRBD1 matching over 10 bases. CDR1 is SGDLS, CDR2 YYNGEE, per germline. V was clipped by 4 bases and J by 5 bases; unmatched bases: 2. The CDR3 extends over 13 amino acids. CDR3 in amino acids: CASSLDRGYGYTF. DNA of the CDR3: TGTGCCAGCAGCCTGGACAGGGGGTATGGCTACACCTTC.

This clone was counted a single time. The V gene is TRBV3-1 (or the pseudogene TRBV3-2), the J gene TRBJ2-3; TRBD2 aligns across 8 bases. Trimming cost V 4 bases and J 6 bases; bases outside gene matches: 6. From germline, CDR1 is LGHDT and CDR2 YNNKEL (reference sequence). There are 14 residues in the CDR3. Written as DNA, the CDR3 is TGTGCCAGCAGCCGGGGACTAGTTGAGGATACGCAGTATTTT. This translates into CASSRGLVEDTQYF.

This clone was observed once. The chain recombines TRBV20-1 with TRBJ1-1, with D perhaps TRBD1 (5 bases). The CDR3 totals 11 residues. CDR1 and CDR2 from the germline V gene are DFQATT and SNEGSKA (reference sequence). Trimming stripped 3 bases from V and 7 bases from J, with 9 bases between. In DNA, the CDR3 is TGCAGTGCTAGTTCAGGGCATGAAGCTTTCTTT. Its protein product is CSASSGHEAFF.

V usage is TRBV25-1 and J usage is TRBJ1-2, with 8 bases lining up with TRBD1. Germline loops: CDR1 MGHDK, CDR2 SYGVNS. This CDR3 is built from 16 residues. Trimming at V came to 4 bases and at J to 6 bases, leaving 13 bases not matched to a gene. DNA for the CDR3: TGTGCCAGCAGTGTTGGGTCGCTTTGGACAGGGAATGGCTACACCTTC. As protein: CASSVGSLWTGNGYTF.